This entry concerns a single T cell receptor beta chain. These data belong to a study of blood T cell repertoires in COVID-19. Whole-study context: The study drew acute and convalescent COVID-19 samples from the United States, Italy and Spain.

Per the original data handling: Amplification of reference gene primers was used by the study to estimate nucleated cell counts. Clones were read by immunoSEQ multiplex PCR, and TCRdb kept only the in-frame ones, dropping some. That table supplies the V and J calls and clone size; D and trimming were determined from the DNA. This table holds about 220,000 clones, 80% to 90% found once. CDR3 length equals 16 residues. Between the trimmed V and J ends, which lost 8 bases and 7 bases, there was a span of 24 bases. From germline, CDR1 is SNHLY and CDR2 FYNNEI. The chain recombines TRBV2 with TRBJ1-3; TRBD1 is a possible D gene (5 bases). This clonotype originated in a woman between 65 and 79 years old with acute or convalescent COVID-19. The sample comprised peripheral blood. CDR3 DNA sequence: TGTGCCAGCGGCGGGGAGGGGTCCTCACGGGTGAACACCATATATTTT. Residues: CASGGEGSSRVNTIYF. Complete variable domain (other parts from reference TRBV2 and TRBJ1-3): EPEVTQTPSHQVTQMGQEVILRCVPISNHLYFYWYRQILGQKVEFLVSFYNNEISEKSEIFDDQFSVERPDGSNFTLKIRSTKLEDSAMYFCASGGEGSSRVNTIYFGEGSWLTVV.